These 12 T cell receptor beta chains originate from one sample sequenced in a study of blood T cells in healthy people across ages. Next came a second PCR, run for about 6 to 12 cycles, which used a sample-barcoded 5' primer along with a J-beta primer mix. TCRdb reprocessed the 5' RACE reads via MiXCR and lists one record per CDR3 protein. The sample has 700,000 to 950,000 distinct CDR3 sequences, 55% to 75% seen once. Sequencing was performed on blood. These receptor sequences come from a man aged 25 to 40 in good health.

As regards this clonotype: The junction departs from germline at one end; a sequencing error may be responsible. J is TRBJ2-5 and V is TRBV5-1, with 8 bases fitting TRBD1. The V gene's germline CDR1 is SGHRS and CDR2 YFSETQ. The CDR3 has 15 amino acids. The CDR3 DNA reads TGCGCCAGCAGCTTGGTTGGGACAGGCCAAGAGACCCGGTACTTC. This sequence encodes CASSLVGTGQETRYF.

V and J are TRBV7-2 and TRBJ2-1; the D gene is possibly TRBD1 (6 bases). Germline CDR1 and CDR2: SGHTA and FQGNSA. This CDR3 is built from 15 residues. Trimming took off 4 bases at V and 8 bases at J, with 18 bases between the two ends. The CDR3 nucleotides read TGTGCCAGCAGCTCCCGCCCCGGGACACTCGATGAGCAGTTCTTC. The encoded protein is CASSSRPGTLDEQFF.

This chain joins TRBV29-1 and TRBJ1-2; no definite D call. Germline CDR1 SQVTM, CDR2 ANQGSEA. The CDR3 contains 14 residues. The V and J ends lost 3 bases and 0 bases respectively, with 11 bases between them. The CDR3 loop reads CSVDSGLANYGYTF. CDR3 sequence (DNA): TGCAGCGTTGACTCCGGGTTAGCTAACTATGGCTACACCTTC.

This chain joins TRBV10-3 and TRBJ2-7; 7 positions agree with TRBD1. CDR1 and CDR2 (germline): ENHRY, SYGVKD. There are 10 residues in the CDR3. Trimming cost V 6 bases and J 12 bases; bases outside gene matches: 5. The CDR3, as DNA: TGTGCCATCAGGGAGACAGGGACGTACTTC. Its protein is CAIRETGTYF.

This clonotype was picked up a small number of times. The chain combines TRBV13 with TRBJ2-5; TRBD2 aligns across 11 bases. CDR1 and CDR2 (germline): PRHDT, FYEKMQ (reference sequence). V trimming: 1 base; J trimming: 1 base; junction bases outside the gene matches: 2. This CDR3 region has 16 residues. CDR3 protein: CASSLVLAGGQETQYF. The CDR3 region has the DNA TGTGCCAGCAGCTTAGTTCTAGCGGGGGGCCAAGAGACCCAGTACTTC.

This sequence joins TRBV10-3 and TRBJ1-2; TRBD1 matches at 11 bases. With 6 bases clipped from V and 10 bases from J, the junction kept 10 bases outside the gene matches. CDR3 length: 14 amino acids. Germline V lookup: CDR1 ENHRY, CDR2 SYGVKD. CDR3 residues: CAISIGGTGGTYTF. As DNA, the CDR3 is TGTGCCATCAGCATAGGAGGGACAGGGGGGACCTACACCTTC.

This clonotype has a handful of counts. V is TRBV3-1 and J is TRBJ2-3, with 14 bases identical to TRBD2. This CDR3 contains 15 residues. The V gene's germline CDR1 is LGHDT and CDR2 YNNKEL (reference sequence). J lost 6 bases, V lost 5 bases, and 4 bases had no gene match. In DNA, the CDR3 is TGTGCCAGCAGCAAGGGACTAGCGGGAGAGGATACGCAGTATTTT. Translated, it gives CASSKGLAGEDTQYF.

The chain carries TRBV25-1 and TRBJ2-5, with 9 bases lining up with TRBD2. Germline CDR1 reads MGHDK; CDR2 reads SYGVNS. This CDR3 is 15 amino acids long. The trim removed 3 bases at V and 5 bases at J, leaving 7 bases unmatched. The CDR3: CASSDQRGAGETQYF. The CDR3 DNA reads as TGTGCCAGCAGTGACCAGCGGGGGGCCGGGGAGACCCAGTACTTC.

The rearrangement joins TRBV7-8 to TRBJ2-5, with a weak D call TRBD2 (5 bases). Germline V CDR1 and CDR2: SGHVS, FQNEAQ. V lost 3 bases to trimming and J lost 4 bases, with 12 bases between them. The CDR3 consists of 14 residues. The CDR3 sequence is CASSFTGVRETQYF. The CDR3 DNA reads TGTGCCAGCAGCTTCACCGGGGTTAGAGAGACCCAGTACTTC.

The genes are TRBV27 and TRBJ1-1, with D unresolved. V was trimmed by 1 base and J by 7 bases, leaving 10 bases between them. Germline CDR1 is MNHEY and CDR2 is SMNVEV (reference sequence). CDR3 length: 13 residues. CDR3 nucleotide sequence: TGTGCCAGCAGTTTATTTCGGGGTAATGAAGCTTTCTTT. Protein sequence: CASSLFRGNEAFF.

The count of this clonotype is one. The rearrangement joins TRBV20-1 to TRBJ1-2; D is undetermined. Germline assignment: CDR1 DFQATT and CDR2 SNEGSKA (reference sequence). Trimming left V 1 base short and J 5 bases short, with 11 bases between. CDR3 size: 13 residues. The CDR3: CSARAVQQYGYTF. The CDR3 region has the DNA TGCAGTGCTAGAGCAGTACAGCAATATGGCTACACCTTC.

V usage is TRBV5-1 and J usage is TRBJ2-1; D is uncertain. V dropped 4 bases and J dropped 9 bases, with 8 bases sitting between them. The CDR3 length is 11 residues. Germline V gene data show CDR1 as SGHRS and CDR2 as YFSETQ. The CDR3 nucleotides read TGCGCCAGCAGCCCGGACGTTGAGCAGTTCTTC. Residues: CASSPDVEQFF.